This TCR beta chain was sequenced for a study of shared clonotypes between healthy human individuals. At the level of the study: Per donor, CD8 memory used one plate, CD8 naive used two, CD4 memory used three and CD4 naive used three. Overall study results and limits: Clonotypes not shared had lower generation probabilities than those common to all four donors.

The germline V gene has CDR1 SGHRS and CDR2 YFSETQ. This CDR3 contains 14 residues. All participating donors were Caucasian adults from Nashville, Tennessee. In regard to this clone: Its antigen is unidentified. Relative to the germline gene, one junction end is altered; a read error may explain this.

Libraries were prepared by immunoSEQ multiplex PCR; TCRdb keeps only in-frame clonotypes and omits some of them. The sample comprises fewer than 850,000 clones, about three quarters of which are singletons, and 1.5% to 2% rests with the top ten. Sequenced sample: memory CD4+ T cells sorted from blood. The subset: CD45RA-negative fraction. The receptor comes from a young woman in good health. This rearrangement joins TRBV5-1 to TRBJ2-1, with TRBD2 identical over 15 bases. CDR3 DNA sequence: TGCGCCAGCAGTTTGGGACTAGCGGGAGGTGAGCAGTTCTTC. This translates into CASSLGLAGGEQFF.